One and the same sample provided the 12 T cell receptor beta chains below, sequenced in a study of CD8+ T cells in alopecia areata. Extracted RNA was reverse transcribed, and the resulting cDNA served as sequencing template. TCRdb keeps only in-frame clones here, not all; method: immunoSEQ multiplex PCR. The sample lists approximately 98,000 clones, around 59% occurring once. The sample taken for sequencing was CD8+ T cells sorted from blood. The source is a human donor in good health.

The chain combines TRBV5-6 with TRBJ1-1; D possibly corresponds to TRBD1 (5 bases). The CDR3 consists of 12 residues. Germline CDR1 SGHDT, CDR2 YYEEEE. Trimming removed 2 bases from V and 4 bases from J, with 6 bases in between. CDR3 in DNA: TGTGCCAGCAGCTTAGGGGCCACTGAAGCTTTCTTT. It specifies CASSLGATEAFF.

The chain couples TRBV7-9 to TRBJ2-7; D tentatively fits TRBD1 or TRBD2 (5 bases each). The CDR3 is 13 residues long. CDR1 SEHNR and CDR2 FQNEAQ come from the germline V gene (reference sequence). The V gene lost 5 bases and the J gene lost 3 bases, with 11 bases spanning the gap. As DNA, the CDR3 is TGTGCCAGCAGCACCGGGACCGGCTACGAGCAGTACTTC. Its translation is CASSTGTGYEQYF.

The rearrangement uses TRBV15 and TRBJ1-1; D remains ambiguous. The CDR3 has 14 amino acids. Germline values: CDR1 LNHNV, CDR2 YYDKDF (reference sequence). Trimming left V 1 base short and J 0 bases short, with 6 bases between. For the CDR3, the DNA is TGTGCCACCAGCAGAGTTGACATGAACACTGAAGCTTTCTTT. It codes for CATSRVDMNTEAFF.

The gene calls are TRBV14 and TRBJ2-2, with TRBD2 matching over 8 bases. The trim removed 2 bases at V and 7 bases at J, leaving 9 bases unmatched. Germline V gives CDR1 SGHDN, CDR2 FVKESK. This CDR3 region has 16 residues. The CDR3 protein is CASSQIAGPAGGELFF. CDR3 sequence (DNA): TGTGCCAGCAGCCAAATAGCGGGACCCGCCGGCGGGGAGCTGTTTTTT.

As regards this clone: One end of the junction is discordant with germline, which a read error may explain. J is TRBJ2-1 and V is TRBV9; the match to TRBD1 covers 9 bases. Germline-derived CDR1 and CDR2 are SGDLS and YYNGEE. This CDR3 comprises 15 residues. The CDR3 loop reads CASSETGTGYNEQFF. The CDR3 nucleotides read TGTGCCAGTAGCGAGACCGGGACAGGGTACAATGAGCAGTTCTTC. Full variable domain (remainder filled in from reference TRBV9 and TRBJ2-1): DSGVTQTPKHLITATGQRVTLRCSPRSGDLSVYWYQQSLDQGLQFLIQYYNGEERAKGNILERFSAQQFPDLHSELNLSSLELGDSALYFCASSETGTGYNEQFFGPGTRLTVL.

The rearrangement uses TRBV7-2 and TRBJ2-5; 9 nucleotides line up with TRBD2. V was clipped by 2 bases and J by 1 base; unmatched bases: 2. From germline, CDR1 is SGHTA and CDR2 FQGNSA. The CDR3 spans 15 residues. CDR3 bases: TGTGCCAGCAGCTTACTAGCGGGGACCCAAGAGACCCAGTACTTC. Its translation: CASSLLAGTQETQYF.

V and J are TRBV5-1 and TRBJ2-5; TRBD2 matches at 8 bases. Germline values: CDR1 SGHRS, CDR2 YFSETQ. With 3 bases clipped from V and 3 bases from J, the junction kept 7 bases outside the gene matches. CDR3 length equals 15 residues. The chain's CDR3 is CASSSRLAKKETQYF. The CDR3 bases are TGCGCCAGCAGCTCGAGACTAGCGAAAAAAGAGACCCAGTACTTC.

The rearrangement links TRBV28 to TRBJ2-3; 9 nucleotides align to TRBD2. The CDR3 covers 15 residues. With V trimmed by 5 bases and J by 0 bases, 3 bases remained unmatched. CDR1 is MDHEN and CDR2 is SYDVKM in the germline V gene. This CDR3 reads CASSRTSDSTDTQYF. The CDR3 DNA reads TGTGCCAGCAGTCGGACTAGCGATAGCACAGATACGCAGTATTTT.

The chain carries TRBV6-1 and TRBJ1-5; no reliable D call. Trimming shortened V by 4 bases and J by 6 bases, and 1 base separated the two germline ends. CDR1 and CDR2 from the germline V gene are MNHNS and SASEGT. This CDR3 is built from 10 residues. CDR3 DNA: TGTGCCAGCAGTGGTCAGCCCCAGCATTTT. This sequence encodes CASSGQPQHF.

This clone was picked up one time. The CDR3 DNA sequence: TGTGCCAGCAGTCTCACAGGGAGAGAGACCCAGTACTTC. Residues: CASSLTGRETQYF. The genes are TRBV27 and TRBJ2-5; tentatively, D is TRBD1 (6 bases). The V gene's germline CDR1 is MNHEY and CDR2 SMNVEV (reference sequence). The V and J ends lost 5 bases and 4 bases respectively, with 11 bases between them. CDR3 length: 13 residues.

CDR3 loop: CATSSPQGARNQPQHF. The CDR3 nucleotides read TGTGCCACCAGCAGCCCACAGGGGGCCCGCAATCAGCCCCAGCATTTT. V is TRBV15 and J is TRBJ1-5; 9 bases are shared with TRBD1. Germline V lookup: CDR1 LNHNV, CDR2 YYDKDF (reference sequence). Trimming cost V 3 bases and J 2 bases; bases outside gene matches: 5. CDR3 size: 16 residues.

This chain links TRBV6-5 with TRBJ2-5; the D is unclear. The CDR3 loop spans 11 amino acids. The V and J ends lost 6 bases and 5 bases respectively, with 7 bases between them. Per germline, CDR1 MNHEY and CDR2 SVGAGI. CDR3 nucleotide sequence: TGTGCCAGCAGAACTACGGAGACCCAGTACTTC. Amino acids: CASRTTETQYF.